The sequence of this T cell receptor beta chain was determined in a study of Graves' ophthalmopathy and Graves' hyperthyroidism (dated by TCRdb to the late 2010s). As for the study more broadly: Peripheral blood samples were taken at the time of initial diagnosis, before any treatment was given. To tell Graves' ophthalmopathy apart from Graves' hyperthyroidism, and to predict which patients would progress to ophthalmopathy, the study relied on TCR beta repertoire signatures. In total, 135 blood samples were TCR-sequenced: fewer than 50 ophthalmopathy, over 70 hyperthyroidism and approximately 17 hyperthyroidism-to-ophthalmopathy patients. To explore V-J signatures that distinguish ophthalmopathy from hyperthyroidism, a discovery set of about a hundred patients was enrolled, made up of 43 with ophthalmopathy and around 60 with stable hyperthyroidism. The independent validation cohort included approximately 19 hyperthyroidism patients plus 17 patients who later progressed from hyperthyroidism to ophthalmopathy. In more than five hyperthyroidism patients, T-cell repertoires of thyroid tissue and blood were compared. Once sampling was done, hyperthyroidism patients were given methimazole at a starting dose of 30 mg daily, while ophthalmopathy patients were given high-dose intravenous methylprednisolone. For training and testing, the approximately 92 patients in the discovery cohort were randomly divided in a 7:3 ratio. General study outcomes and caveats: No statistical method was used to set the sample size in advance, and the investigators knew which group each participant was assigned to. In validation, the model predicted ophthalmopathy progression with about 71% sensitivity and 72.22% specificity; roughly 12 predicted patients were CT-confirmed with GO in a median of around 6.5 months. Among expanded thyroid clonotypes with frequency above 0.001, most also showed up in blood, which suggests that blood repertoires may reflect the thyroid immune response. In cross-validation, the 13-signature model distinguished ophthalmopathy from stable hyperthyroidism with around 90% sensitivity and about 81% specificity, while in the test set the corresponding values were about 80% and 75%.

The CDR3 has 16 amino acids, counting the end cysteine and phenylalanine. Just the 48-base CDR3 DNA is kept, in frame starting at base 1. V gives up 5 bases and J gives up 0 bases, and the segment between their germline ends measures 16 bases. From the germline V gene, CDR1 is SGHVS and CDR2 is FQNEAQ. For repertoire sequencing, TCR beta CDR3 regions were amplified from RNA transcripts. A first-round RT-PCR used HTBI primers with the Qiagen OneStep RT-PCR kit, followed by a second-round multiplex PCR, size selection and purification. Libraries were sequenced paired-end with 100 bp reads on an Illumina HiSeq2000. As for the authors' bioinformatics: SOAPnuke was used to process the reads, removing any read that contained adapters or uncalled bases, had a mean Phred below 15, or lacked an exact match to the constant primer or identifier. High-quality paired reads were merged with COPE v1.2.5. Unique nucleotide sequences were defined as clonotypes and aligned to IMGT TRB V, D and J references using MiTCR v1.1. Only V-J combinations with frequency above 0.0001 were analysed, covering approximately 99% of repertoires. A TCR clonal expansion and chaos score per V-J combination was defined as the ratio of F50 clonal expansion to chaos observed in the TCRdist matrix. Features were reduced by Welch's t-statistics and random forest to 10 to 15 V-J combinations, which fed a naive Bayes classifier. Thyroid-blood repertoire similarity was quantified with the Morisita-Horn index. TCRdb's own reprocessing of the public reads used fastp at Q25 and MiXCR and kept productive beta chains. Identical CDR3 proteins give one entry, which carries the most common genes and DNA. The V and J calls reflect TCRdb's pipeline rather than the authors' work. The sample table shows roughly 400,000 distinct CDR3 sequences, and around 18% are seen once. 1.5% to 2% of the sample is taken by the ten largest.

Patients with ophthalmopathy had moderately to severely active disease, with a Clinical Activity Score of 3 or more, a NOSPECS grade of 4 or more, and a disease duration of less than 3 months. Anyone with other autoimmune diseases, uncontrolled infections, pregnancy or lactation was excluded from the study. Clinical symptoms, serum thyroxine, TRAb, thyroid ultrasound and orbital computed tomography formed the basis of the diagnosis. Ficoll-Paque density gradient centrifugation was used to isolate PBMCs from approximately 11 ml of fresh peripheral blood. Total RNA was extracted with Trizol reagent and quality-checked on an Agilent 2100 Bioanalyzer. This clonotype was detected ten times or more. What antigen it recognizes has not been identified. Base-call qualities are not available, and no considerably larger clone is one nucleotide away.

This TCR came from a woman in her late teens or twenties with Graves' ophthalmopathy. Donor details come from another sample of the same person, matched by shared clones. The chain is encoded by TRBV7-8 joined to TRBJ1-1; tentative D gene TRBD1, with 6 bases matching. The source material was peripheral blood. The bases are TGTGCCAGCAGCCCTAGAACGGGACACTTGAACACTGAAGCTTTCTTT. Translation gives CASSPRTGHLNTEAFF. Beyond the CDR3, the reference TRBV7-8 and TRBJ1-1 genes provide the residues; the full variable domain reads: GAGVSQSPRYKVAKRGQDVALRCDPISGHVSLFWYQQALGQGPEFLTYFQNEAQLDKSGLPSDRFFAERPEGSVSTLKIQRTQQEDSAVYLCASSPRTGHLNTEAFFGQGTRLTVV.